Each of the 24 T cell receptor beta chains below was sequenced from the same sample in a study of blood T cell repertoires in COVID-19. Generated by immunoSEQ multiplex PCR, the TCRdb table keeps only in-frame clones and is missing some. The sample consists of about 200,000 clones, 80% of them appearing once. The specimen sequenced was peripheral blood. These receptor sequences come from a woman aged 70-85 years with acute or convalescent COVID-19.

This chain connects TRBV5-4 to TRBJ2-7; 10 nucleotides agree with TRBD2. CDR1 and CDR2 from the germline V gene are SGHNT and YYREEE (reference sequence). This CDR3 has 15 amino acids. V was clipped by 0 bases and J by 0 bases; unmatched bases: 0. DNA for the CDR3: TGTGCCAGCAGCTTGGTAGCGGGAGGCTCCTACGAGCAGTACTTC. This encodes CASSLVAGGSYEQYF.

V and J are TRBV27 and TRBJ1-1, with 7 bases matching TRBD1. V lost 5 bases, J lost 1 base, and 4 bases stayed unmatched. The CDR3 has 14 residues. Germline loops: CDR1 MNHEY, CDR2 SMNVEV (reference sequence). The CDR3 DNA sequence: TGTGCCAGCAGTATGGGACAGACGAACACTGAAGCTTTCTTT. It encodes CASSMGQTNTEAFF.

This chain connects TRBV12-3 or TRBV12-4 to TRBJ2-7; D perhaps matches TRBD2 (6 bases). The V and J ends lost 2 bases and 4 bases respectively, with 9 bases between them. The length of the CDR3 is 13 residues. The CDR3 sequence is CASSLIGGYEQYF. In DNA form, the CDR3 reads TGTGCCAGCAGTTTAATCGGGGGATACGAGCAGTACTTC.

V gene TRBV6-6 combines with J gene TRBJ2-3; 7 nucleotides agree with TRBD1. Germline loops: CDR1 MNHNY, CDR2 SVGAGI (reference sequence). Germline trimming cut 6 bases from V and 3 bases from J; bases unmatched to any gene: 9. The CDR3 covers 15 residues. DNA for the CDR3: TGTGCCAGCAGCCGGGACAGTGATGGGACAGATACGCAGTATTTT. This sequence encodes CASSRDSDGTDTQYF.

This rearrangement joins TRBV11-2 to TRBJ1-1, with TRBD1 matching over 9 bases. CDR3 length: 14 residues. Trimming cost V 7 bases and J 0 bases; bases outside gene matches: 3. Germline CDR1 is SGHAT and CDR2 is FQNNGV. Here the CDR3 reads CASTGTGMNTEAFF. As DNA, the CDR3 is TGTGCCAGCACCGGGACAGGGATGAACACTGAAGCTTTCTTT.

J is TRBJ2-7 and V is TRBV13; TRBD2 matches at 7 bases. Germline V gene lookup returns CDR1 PRHDT and CDR2 FYEKMQ (reference sequence). The CDR3 spans 15 residues. Germline trimming cut 2 bases from V and 0 bases from J; bases unmatched to any gene: 4. CDR3 loop: CASSLMSSGSYEQYF. CDR3 in DNA: TGTGCCAGCAGCTTAATGTCTAGCGGCTCCTACGAGCAGTACTTC.

This chain links TRBV28 with TRBJ1-1; TRBD1 matches 12 bases. Per germline, CDR1 MDHEN and CDR2 SYDVKM. The J segment lost 0 bases and the V segment lost 7 bases, leaving 9 bases of the junction unmatched. CDR3 size: 17 residues. The CDR3 loop is CASNQEGTGGMNTEAFF. DNA for the CDR3: TGTGCCAGCAACCAGGAAGGGACAGGGGGCATGAACACTGAAGCTTTCTTT.

This clone was seen only a few times. The V call is TRBV28, the J call TRBJ2-6; no clear D gene. This CDR3 is 14 amino acids long. Germline assignment: CDR1 MDHEN and CDR2 SYDVKM. V was trimmed by 5 bases and J by 0 bases, leaving 5 bases between them. The CDR3 here is CASSSRSGANVLTF. The CDR3 DNA is TGTGCCAGCAGTAGCCGCTCTGGGGCCAACGTCCTGACTTTC.

The chain combines TRBV6-6 with TRBJ2-1, with TRBD1 matching 8 bases. Looked up from germline, CDR1 is MNHNY and CDR2 is SVGAGI (reference sequence). This CDR3 has 16 amino acids. With V trimmed by 1 base and J by 5 bases, 7 bases remained unmatched. The DNA of the CDR3 is TGTGCCAGCAGTTACTATCGGACAGGGCGAGACAATGAGCAGTTCTTC. It is translated as CASSYYRTGRDNEQFF.

Here the CDR3 reads CASSLELTGREQYF. CDR3 nucleotide sequence: TGTGCCAGCAGCTTGGAACTGACAGGGCGCGAGCAGTACTTC. The J gene is TRBJ2-7, the V gene TRBV5-4; TRBD1 agrees at 7 bases. Germline V gene sequence: CDR1 SGHNT, CDR2 YYREEE (reference sequence). CDR3 size: 14 residues. The trim removed 0 bases at V and 6 bases at J, leaving 6 bases unmatched.

V usage is TRBV10-3 and J usage is TRBJ1-1, with D unresolved. From germline, CDR1 is ENHRY and CDR2 SYGVKD. The CDR3 length is 16 residues. V lost 2 bases and J lost 0, with 13 bases in between. CDR3 in amino acids: CAISEGTVGMNTEAFF. In DNA, the CDR3 is TGTGCCATCAGTGAGGGAACAGTAGGAATGAACACTGAAGCTTTCTTT.

The chain has TRBV28 and TRBJ1-2; 12 nucleotides align to TRBD1. Germline V gene lookup returns CDR1 MDHEN and CDR2 SYDVKM. The CDR3 has 14 amino acids. V shed 6 bases, J shed 7 bases, and the junction held 6 bases outside the gene matches. This CDR3 is CASSPGTGGAGYTF. The CDR3 DNA is TGTGCCAGCAGCCCCGGGACAGGGGGCGCTGGCTACACCTTC.

This chain uses TRBV28 with TRBJ1-3; D is possibly TRBD1 (6 bases). Germline V gene sequence: CDR1 MDHEN, CDR2 SYDVKM. CDR3 length equals 14 residues. Between the trimmed V and J ends, which lost 7 bases and 8 bases, there was a span of 18 bases. The CDR3 region is CASIRSRGGDTIYF. The CDR3 DNA is TGTGCCAGCATACGTAGTAGGGGGGGGGACACCATATATTTT.

The chain joins TRBV2 to TRBJ1-4, with 9 bases matching TRBD1. There are 14 residues in the CDR3. Germline trimming cut 6 bases from V and 7 bases from J; bases unmatched to any gene: 6. Per the germline V gene, CDR1 is SNHLY and CDR2 is FYNNEI. CDR3 loop: CASRGDRDREKLFF. CDR3 DNA: TGTGCCAGCAGGGGGGACAGGGATCGTGAAAAACTGTTTTTT.

Comments on this clone: The junction does not match germline at one end; this may be a read error. The V call is TRBV7-7, the J call TRBJ2-5; TRBD1 agrees at 9 bases. The CDR3 has 15 amino acids. Germline V gene data show CDR1 as SSHAT and CDR2 as FNYEAQ (reference sequence). CDR3 sequence: CASSHTGGAGETQYF. The CDR3, as DNA: TGTGCTAGCAGCCATACAGGGGGCGCGGGAGAGACCCAGTACTTC.

This clone has only one observation. The J gene is TRBJ1-2, the V gene TRBV3-1 (or the pseudogene TRBV3-2); TRBD1 might be the D (5 bases). CDR1 is LGHDT and CDR2 is YNNKEL in the germline V gene (reference sequence). V dropped 8 bases and J dropped 2 bases, with 6 bases sitting between them. The CDR3 length is 11 residues. CDR3 coding DNA: TGTGCCAGCCGGGGGAACTATGGCTACACCTTC. Protein sequence: CASRGNYGYTF.

The gene calls are TRBV6-5 and TRBJ1-5; TRBD1 matches 7 bases. Germline V gene sequence: CDR1 MNHEY, CDR2 SVGAGI. The CDR3 consists of 14 residues. Losses at the gene ends were 7 bases for V and 0 bases for J; bases not matched to a gene: 3. CDR3 bases: TGTGCCAGCAAAACAGGGGTTAGCAATCAGCCCCAGCATTTT. Translating gives CASKTGVSNQPQHF.

As to this clone: One junction end does not reproduce the germline sequence, and a read error may be involved. The chain carries TRBV6-1 and TRBJ1-5; TRBD1 matches at 11 bases. In germline, CDR1 is MNHNS, CDR2 SASEGT. The CDR3 is 14 residues long. The CDR3 region is CASREGTGGQPQHF. The CDR3 DNA is TGTGCCAGCAGAGAAGGGACAGGGGGTCAGCCCCAGCATTTT.

The V gene is TRBV29-1, the J gene TRBJ2-3, with D perhaps TRBD1 (6 bases). This CDR3 region has 13 residues. CDR1 and CDR2 (germline): SQVTM, ANQGSEA. V lost 5 bases, J lost 2 bases, and 11 bases lay in between. CDR3 region: CSVRRDITDTQYF. The CDR3 DNA reads TGCAGCGTTCGACGGGACATCACAGATACGCAGTATTTT.

The chain has TRBV5-4 and TRBJ1-1, with 10 bases lining up with TRBD1. J was trimmed by 0 bases and V by 2 bases; bases with no gene match: 7. The CDR3 is 17 residues long. Germline loops: CDR1 SGHNT, CDR2 YYREEE (reference sequence). Here the CDR3 reads CASSFGMTGGMNTEAFF. CDR3 coding DNA: TGTGCCAGCAGCTTCGGTATGACAGGGGGCATGAACACTGAAGCTTTCTTT.

The gene calls are TRBV7-9 and TRBJ2-2; the match to TRBD1 covers 11 bases. The CDR3 sequence is 15 residues long. The germline V gene encodes CDR1 SEHNR and CDR2 FQNEAQ (reference sequence). Trimming removed 5 bases from V and 7 bases from J; junction bases left unmatched: 6. The CDR3 DNA reads TGTGCCAGCAGCCGTTCCGGGACAGGGGGCGGGGAGCTGTTTTTT. Translating it yields CASSRSGTGGGELFF.

V gene TRBV2 combines with J gene TRBJ1-5; no firm D call. The CDR3 totals 15 residues. Trimming removed 3 bases from V and 3 bases from J, with 12 bases in between. Germline loops: CDR1 SNHLY, CDR2 FYNNEI. The CDR3 DNA sequence: TGTGCCAGCAGTGAGAACTCAATCGCCAATCAGCCCCAGCATTTT. Translation: CASSENSIANQPQHF.

The chain recombines TRBV14 with TRBJ1-6; tentatively, D is TRBD1 (6 bases). CDR3 size: 14 residues. Trimming left V 7 bases short and J 3 bases short, with 10 bases between. Germline assignment: CDR1 SGHDN and CDR2 FVKESK. The CDR3 nucleotides are TGTGCCAGCAACCTGGGACACTATAATTCACCCCTCCACTTT. Its protein product is CASNLGHYNSPLHF.

The rearrangement uses TRBV19 and TRBJ2-2; 9 bases agree with TRBD2. Losses at the gene ends were 7 bases for V and 4 bases for J; bases not matched to a gene: 16. Germline V gene data show CDR1 as LNHDA and CDR2 as SQIVND (reference sequence). The CDR3 has 18 amino acids. CDR3 nucleotide sequence: TGTGCCAGTACCTCCAGGCCTAGCGGGACTGTGGGCACCGGGGAGCTGTTTTTT. Translated: CASTSRPSGTVGTGELFF.